The 8 T cell receptor beta chains below were found in one sample sequenced in a study of identical twins. One entry per CDR3 protein results from TCRdb running MiXCR on the 5' RACE reads. The sample contains about 260,000 distinct CDR3 sequences, around 6.6% of which appear only once. The data were also submitted as part of a second study, on yellow fever vaccine responses in identical twins.

The sequencing sample was made of memory (CD45RO+) T cells sorted from blood. These receptors were collected from a woman aged 18-30 years in good health.

This clonotype was seen ten or more times. The gene calls are TRBV5-1 and TRBJ2-1, with 8 bases lining up with TRBD1. The CDR3 loop spans 14 amino acids. Trimming took 5 bases from V and 8 from J; bases not matched to a gene: 9. Germline V gives CDR1 SGHRS, CDR2 YFSETQ. The CDR3 DNA reads as TGCGCCAGCAGTAAAGGACAGGGAGAACATGAGCAGTTCTTC. Translated: CASSKGQGEHEQFF. The full variable domain, rest sourced from reference TRBV5-1 and TRBJ2-1, is KAGVTQTPRYLIKTRGQQVTLSCSPISGHRSVSWYQQTPGQGLQFLFEYFSETQRNKGNFPGRFSGRQFSNSRSEMNVSTLELGDSALYLCASSKGQGEHEQFFGPGTRLTVL.

This clonotype showed up just a few times. V usage is TRBV29-1 and J usage is TRBJ2-5; 10 bases fit TRBD2. This CDR3 comprises 16 residues. V shed 3 bases, J shed 4 bases, and the junction held 11 bases outside the gene matches. The germline gives CDR1 SQVTM, CDR2 ANQGSEA. CDR3 amino acids: CSVERRTSGILETQYF. The CDR3 DNA sequence: TGCAGCGTTGAGAGGCGCACTAGCGGGATTCTAGAGACCCAGTACTTC.

The rearrangement joins TRBV3-1 to TRBJ2-2, with D perhaps TRBD1 (6 bases). The CDR3 consists of 15 residues. Germline CDR1 is LGHDT and CDR2 is YNNKEL (reference sequence). The V and J ends lost 5 bases and 4 bases respectively, with 14 bases between them. Here the CDR3 DNA reads TGTGCCAGCAGCTCACTAGTGGGGGCCACCGGGGAGCTGTTTTTT. Its translation: CASSSLVGATGELFF.

This clonotype has a count of ten or more. The J gene is TRBJ1-5, the V gene TRBV12-3 or TRBV12-4; D is ambiguous. The V and J ends lost 3 bases and 4 bases respectively, with 7 bases between them. The CDR3 loop spans 13 amino acids. CDR3 loop: CASSFLGNQPQHF. CDR3 in DNA: TGTGCCAGCAGTTTCCTGGGGAATCAGCCCCAGCATTTT.

V gene TRBV7-8 combines with J gene TRBJ2-7, with D uncertain. V was trimmed by 3 bases and J by 0 bases, leaving 15 bases between them. The CDR3 sequence is 16 residues long. Germline CDR1 and CDR2: SGHVS and FQNEAQ. Written as DNA, the CDR3 is TGTGCCAGCAGCTTGCCTCGAACTGAAAGCTCCTACGAGCAGTACTTC. The encoded protein is CASSLPRTESSYEQYF.

This clonotype was seen more than once but under ten times. The chain couples TRBV14 to TRBJ2-3; 7 positions agree with TRBD2. V was pared by 3 bases and J by 3 bases, with 3 bases of the junction left unmatched. Germline-derived CDR1 and CDR2 are SGHDN and FVKESK. This CDR3 has 14 amino acids. In DNA form, the CDR3 reads TGTGCCAGCAGCCACTGGACTAGAACAGATACGCAGTATTTT. Encoded protein: CASSHWTRTDTQYF.

This clonotype was detected ten times or more. The chain recombines TRBV27 with TRBJ2-2; no reliable D call. This CDR3 comprises 13 residues. Germline loops: CDR1 MNHEY, CDR2 SMNVEV (reference sequence). Trimming took 7 bases from V and 7 from J, leaving 13 bases between them. CDR3 coding DNA: TGTGCCAGCACCTTATTACACGGCGGGGAGCTGTTTTTT. It is translated as CASTLLHGGELFF.

This clonotype has ten or more counts. V gene TRBV14 combines with J gene TRBJ2-1; 8 bases agree with TRBD1. Germline V gene sequence: CDR1 SGHDN, CDR2 FVKESK. CDR3 length: 15 residues. Trimming took 2 bases from V and 5 from J; bases not matched to a gene: 5. DNA of the CDR3: TGTGCCAGCAGCCAACCAGGGGGCAGAGACAATGAGCAGTTCTTC. Protein sequence: CASSQPGGRDNEQFF.